The clone carrying this T cell receptor beta chain came up many times. Its specificity is not known. This library used around 0.4 ug RNA and molecular barcoded adaptors spanning alpha/delta and beta/gamma chains. TCRdb re-derived calls from the reads in MiXCR, one entry per CDR3 protein. The sample shows about 35,000 distinct CDR3 sequences, about 13% of them seen only once. This sample was taken from a study of read filtering for tumor transcriptome and immune sequencing. Study overall: Among patients, 17 to 20 were male and around 13 female, aged about 47 to 85 (mean about 69). Whole-transcriptome libraries were prepared after DNase treatment.

V lost 6 bases, J lost 12 bases, and 12 bases stayed unmatched. Germline V lookup: CDR1 DFQATT, CDR2 SNEGSKA (reference sequence). This CDR3 region has 15 residues. Findings and caveats of the study: Dropping single-read clonotypes raised IR-seq and RNA-seq shared-clonotype correlation.

This TCR was recovered from a donor over 35 with multiple myeloma. Sequenced input: a population of CD138-negative cells sorted from bone marrow. The rearrangement uses TRBV20-1 and TRBJ2-1; 15 bases are a match to TRBD2. The CDR3 sequence: CSAEPPGLAGGGQFF. The CDR3 region has the DNA TGCAGTGCAGAACCCCCGGGACTAGCGGGGGGAGGGCAGTTCTTC.